This T cell receptor (beta chain) was identified in a study of blood T cell repertoires in COVID-19. Method: immunoSEQ multiplex PCR; TCRdb's copy keeps in-frame clones and lacks some. The sample has 68,000 or so clones, over 80% seen once. CDR1 and CDR2 from the germline V gene are MDHEN and SYDVKM. The CDR3 is made up of 14 amino acids. Trimming left V 1 base short and J 2 bases short, with 6 bases between. The specimen sequenced was peripheral blood. The clonotype was recovered from a human donor in a cohort sampled during active COVID-19. The V call is TRBV28, the J call TRBJ1-5; TRBD1 is a possible D gene (6 bases). CDR3 nucleotides: TGTGCCAGCAGTTTATACAGGGGCAATCAGCCCCAGCATTTT. Translating it yields CASSLYRGNQPQHF.